These T cell receptor beta chains were read from a single sample in a study of blood T cell repertoires in COVID-19. Libraries were prepared by immunoSEQ multiplex PCR; TCRdb keeps only in-frame clonotypes and omits some of them. The table records 120,000 to 150,000 clones, 70% to 90% of them present only once. The sequenced sample consisted of PBMCs or T cells enriched from blood (not recorded which). These receptors were obtained from a woman in her 30s with acute COVID-19. CDR3s include the opening cysteine and the closing phenylalanine or tryptophan. The D gene is left open where the match is weak. Size tells how often a clone was seen (once, few, many) or the class of an expanded clone, and some rows leave it out.

v_call	d_call	j_call	clone_size	cdr3_aa	cdr3_nt
TRBV27	TRBD1	TRBJ1-5	NA	CASRLQGKDQPQHF	TGTGCCAGCAGGCTACAGGGGAAGGATCAGCCCCAGCATTTT
TRBV10-3	NA	TRBJ1-2	NA	CAISEEGFKGYTF	TGTGCCATCAGTGAGGAGGGATTTAAGGGCTACACCTTC
TRBV7-8	NA	TRBJ2-7	NA	CASSLSQAHEQYF	TGTGCCAGCAGCTTAAGTCAGGCGCACGAGCAGTACTTC
TRBV7-8	NA	TRBJ2-7	NA	CASSPLRGFSYEQYF	TGTGCCAGCAGCCCCCTTAGGGGTTTCAGCTACGAGCAGTACTTC
TRBV7-2	TRBD2	TRBJ2-1	NA	CASSRTSGTHNEQFF	TGTGCCAGCAGCCGGACTAGCGGGACCCACAATGAGCAGTTCTTC
TRBV28	TRBD1	TRBJ1-1	NA	CASSLVGDRGPGNTEAFF	TGTGCCAGCAGTTTAGTAGGGGACAGGGGGCCTGGGAACACTGAAGCTTTCTTT
TRBV7-2	NA	TRBJ2-7	NA	CASRFAGVNEQYF	TGTGCCAGCAGATTTGCCGGGGTAAACGAGCAGTACTTC
TRBV2	NA	TRBJ1-2	NA	CASRRGPDYGYTF	TGTGCCAGCAGGAGAGGGCCCGACTATGGCTACACCTTC
TRBV11-3	TRBD2	TRBJ2-2	NA	CASSLGTRGNTGELFF	TGTGCCAGCAGCTTAGGGACTAGGGGGAACACCGGGGAGCTGTTTTTT
TRBV24-1	NA	TRBJ1-2	once	CATSDPGVTGSYGYTF	TGTGCCACCAGTGATCCTGGGGTAACAGGGTCCTATGGCTACACCTTC
TRBV6-5	NA	TRBJ1-1	NA	CASSYSAQGNTEAFF	TGTGCCAGCAGTTACTCCGCACAGGGGAACACTGAAGCTTTCTTT
TRBV27	TRBD1	TRBJ1-1	NA	CASKGARDQNTEAFF	TGTGCCAGCAAGGGGGCCAGGGATCAGAACACTGAAGCTTTCTTT
TRBV5-1	NA	TRBJ1-4	NA	CASSLTGIETNEKLFF	TGCGCCAGCAGCTTGACAGGGATTGAAACTAATGAAAAACTGTTTTTT
TRBV5-4	NA	TRBJ1-2	NA	CASSPNRVGYGYTF	TGTGCCAGCAGCCCCAACAGGGTAGGCTATGGCTACACCTTC
TRBV19	TRBD1	TRBJ2-7	few	CATAPGQGHEQYF	TGTGCCACCGCTCCGGGACAGGGGCACGAGCAGTACTTC
TRBV7-9	NA	TRBJ1-2	NA	CASSSSNYGYTF	TGTGCCAGCAGCTCATCTAACTATGGCTACACCTTC
TRBV18	NA	TRBJ2-2	NA	CASSPAGTGELFF	TGTGCCAGCTCACCAGCCGGGACCGGGGAGCTGTTTTTT
TRBV28	NA	TRBJ1-3	NA	CASSRKSWYSGNTIYF	TGTGCCAGCAGCCGCAAGAGTTGGTATAGTGGAAACACCATATATTTT
TRBV6-2/TRBV6-3	TRBD1	TRBJ1-1	NA	CASNPGGVMNTEAFF	TGTGCCAGCAACCCAGGGGGGGTGATGAACACTGAAGCTTTCTTT
TRBV9	NA	TRBJ2-3	few	CASSVKVRRARDTQYF	TGTGCCAGCAGCGTTAAAGTCCGGAGGGCGAGAGATACGCAGTATTTT
TRBV30	TRBD1	TRBJ2-7	NA	CAGTPRDRAYEQYF	TGTGCCGGGACGCCCCGGGACAGAGCCTACGAGCAGTACTTC
TRBV5-1	TRBD1	TRBJ1-2	NA	CASSTNTGGANYGYTF	TGCGCCAGCAGTACGAACACAGGGGGCGCAAACTATGGCTACACCTTC
TRBV6-2/TRBV6-3	NA	TRBJ1-6	NA	CASSARDNSPLHF	TGTGCCAGCAGCGCCAGGGATAATTCACCCCTCCACTTT
TRBV7-9	NA	TRBJ2-7	NA	CASSSQGYEQYF	TGTGCCAGCAGTTCCCAGGGCTACGAGCAGTACTTC
TRBV9	TRBD1	TRBJ2-5	NA	CASSATGGLETQYF	TGTGCCAGCAGCGCGACAGGGGGCCTAGAGACCCAGTACTTC
TRBV28	TRBD2	TRBJ2-1	NA	CASSYSRAGDSYNEQFF	TGTGCCAGCAGTTACTCCAGAGCGGGAGATTCCTACAATGAGCAGTTCTTC
TRBV30	TRBD1	TRBJ1-1	NA	CAWSEDREIPEAFF	TGTGCCTGGAGTGAGGACAGGGAGATTCCTGAAGCTTTCTTT
TRBV4-1	NA	TRBJ2-7	once	CASSPVWGDLYEQYF	TGCGCCAGCAGCCCAGTCTGGGGAGACCTCTACGAGCAGTACTTC
TRBV10-3	NA	TRBJ2-1	NA	CAISEWGSTSNEQFF	TGTGCCATCAGTGAGTGGGGCTCTACCAGCAATGAGCAGTTCTTC
TRBV5-1	NA	TRBJ2-3	once	CASSLAETRFTDTQYF	TGCGCCAGCAGCTTGGCCGAGACTAGATTCACAGATACGCAGTATTTT
TRBV7-2	TRBD2	TRBJ2-7	NA	CASSLAGGIDEQYF	TGTGCCAGCAGCCTAGCGGGAGGAATCGACGAGCAGTACTTC
TRBV28	NA	TRBJ2-7	NA	CASSLAGIYEQYF	TGTGCCAGCAGTTTAGCGGGTATCTACGAGCAGTACTTC
TRBV9	NA	TRBJ2-1	once	CASSILMGRNEQFF	TGTGCCAGCAGCATCCTCATGGGGCGGAATGAGCAGTTCTTC
TRBV7-2	NA	TRBJ2-3	NA	CASSLYRLDTQYF	TGTGCCAGCAGCTTATACAGGTTGGATACGCAGTATTTT
TRBV4-1	NA	TRBJ1-1	NA	CASSRGPLNSGKNTEAFF	TGCGCCAGCAGCCGGGGGCCCCTGAATAGTGGGAAGAACACTGAAGCTTTCTTT
TRBV13	NA	TRBJ2-1	NA	CASSFGSLGQRSNEQFF	TGTGCCAGCAGCTTCGGTTCTCTCGGGCAGCGGAGCAATGAGCAGTTCTTC
TRBV28	TRBD2	TRBJ2-3	NA	CASKVAGERTDTQYF	TGTGCCAGCAAGGTTGCGGGAGAGCGCACAGATACGCAGTATTTT
TRBV4-3	TRBD2	TRBJ2-1	many	CASSLGLAGEGNEQFF	TGCGCCAGCAGCCTGGGACTAGCGGGAGAAGGCAATGAGCAGTTCTTC
TRBV6-2/TRBV6-3	TRBD2	TRBJ2-3	NA	CASSYPRVAGRDTQYF	TGTGCCAGCAGTTACCCCCGGGTAGCGGGGAGAGATACGCAGTATTTT
TRBV29-1	TRBD1	TRBJ1-2	NA	CSVDQGAGGYTF	TGCAGCGTTGATCAGGGGGCGGGTGGCTACACCTTC
TRBV28	TRBD1	TRBJ1-6	NA	CASRDSYLSSYNSPLHF	TGTGCCAGCCGGGACAGTTATTTAAGCTCCTATAATTCACCCCTCCACTTT
TRBV5-1	NA	TRBJ2-7	NA	CASSLDAASYEQYF	TGCGCCAGCAGCTTGGATGCGGCCTCCTACGAGCAGTACTTC
TRBV28	NA	TRBJ2-7	NA	CASSLLSDEQYF	TGTGCCAGCAGTTTACTGAGCGACGAGCAGTACTTC
TRBV19	TRBD1	TRBJ2-5	once	CASSRGVPGQGWRETQYF	TGTGCCAGTAGTAGGGGCGTACCGGGACAGGGGTGGAGGGAGACCCAGTACTTC
TRBV30	TRBD1	TRBJ1-6	NA	CAWSLLRGQGPQGRPLHF	TGTGCCTGGAGCCTATTGCGAGGACAGGGGCCCCAAGGGCGTCCCCTCCACTTT
TRBV27	NA	TRBJ1-2	NA	CASSLSPSSRYGYTF	TGTGCCAGCAGTTTATCCCCCTCTTCGCGCTATGGCTACACCTTC
TRBV27	TRBD2	TRBJ2-1	NA	CASSLFGWTSGRATNEQFF	TGTGCCAGCAGTTTATTTGGTTGGACTAGCGGGAGGGCCACAAATGAGCAGTTCTTC